The rows below give T cell receptor beta chains drawn from one sample of a study. TCRdb reanalysed the 5' RACE reads using MiXCR and keeps one entry per CDR3 protein. The sample yields about 41,000 distinct CDR3 sequences, less than 35% seen once. Sequencing input: memory CD4+ T cells sorted from a lymph node. Receptor source: a female donor with breast cancer. The CDR3 runs from the conserved cysteine through the conserved F or W. The order of the fields is D gene, CDR3 length, J gene, clone size, V gene, CDR3 DNA, CDR3 protein. D genes are given only for firm matches. A clone size is listed for some rows: how often the clone was seen (once, few, many), or a class if it is expanded.

>-|11|TRBJ2-3|few|TRBV12-3/TRBV12-4
TGTGCCAGCAGTCCCTCAGATACGCAGTATTTT
CASSPSDTQYF
>-|15|TRBJ2-2|-|TRBV5-1
TGCGCCAGCAGCTTCACAGGGACAAACACCGGGGAGCTGTTTTTT
CASSFTGTNTGELFF
>-|11|TRBJ1-2|few|TRBV2
TGTGCCAGCATCCTCTCCGGGGGCTACACCTTC
CASILSGGYTF
>-|13|TRBJ2-2|-|TRBV15
TGTGCCACCAGCAGAGTTAAGCCCGGGGAGCTGTTTTTT
CATSRVKPGELFF
>-|14|TRBJ2-5|-|TRBV5-1
TGCGCCAGCAGCTTGTTTACGGGTGGAGAGACCCAGTACTTC
CASSLFTGGETQYF
>TRBD1|13|TRBJ2-5|-|TRBV20-1
TGCAGTGCTAGAGATCTACGGACAGGGGGCCGCAACTTC
CSARDLRTGGRNF
>-|14|TRBJ1-2|many|TRBV9
TGTGCCAGCAGCGTAGCCCAGGGCTCCTATGGCTACACCTTC
CASSVAQGSYGYTF
>TRBD1|15|TRBJ2-5|few|TRBV28
TGTGCCAGCAGTTTAGGGGGACAGGGGGAAGAGACCCAGTACTTC
CASSLGGQGEETQYF
>-|14|TRBJ2-3|medium-sized|TRBV20-1
TGCAGTGCCCCTGGGACCGGCGGTCAGATGACGCAGTATTTT
CSAPGTGGQMTQYF
>TRBD2|16|TRBJ2-7|-|TRBV6-1
TGTGCCAGCAGTGAAGTTAGGACTAGCGGAAACTACGAGCAGTACTTC
CASSEVRTSGNYEQYF
>TRBD2|15|TRBJ2-1|-|TRBV24-1
TGTGCCACCAGTGATGGGGGGGGCTCCTACAATGAGCAGTTCTTC
CATSDGGGSYNEQFF
>-|13|TRBJ1-1|-|TRBV6-5
TGTGCCAGCAGTTACTCATCAGGGTCTGAAGCTTTCTTT
CASSYSSGSEAFF
>-|14|TRBJ1-1|-|TRBV27
TGTGCCAGCCGGAAACACAGGGAGAACCCTGAAGCTTTCTTT
CASRKHRENPEAFF
>TRBD1|14|TRBJ1-5|-|TRBV18
TGTGCCAGCTCACCAGGGACAGGGAATCAGCCCCAGCATTTT
CASSPGTGNQPQHF
>-|14|TRBJ2-7|-|TRBV7-2
TGTGCCAGCAGCTACGGAGGGGGTCACTACGAGCAGTACTTC
CASSYGGGHYEQYF
>-|15|TRBJ2-7|few|TRBV7-2
TGTGCCAGCAGCTTTTTGAATTTTATTGGGGCCGAGCAGTACTTC
CASSFLNFIGAEQYF
>-|12|TRBJ1-3|few|TRBV10-3
TGTGCCATCAGTGATTCTGGAAACACCATATATTTT
CAISDSGNTIYF
>-|13|TRBJ2-7|-|TRBV15
TGTGCCACCAGCAGGGCTTTATCCTACGAGCAGTACTTC
CATSRALSYEQYF
>-|14|TRBJ1-1|many|TRBV5-1
TGCGCCAGCAGCTCGTTACAGACTAACACTGAAGCTTTCTTT
CASSSLQTNTEAFF
>-|15|TRBJ2-2|-|TRBV7-3
TGTGCCAGCAGCCAAACAGGGAGGAACACCGGGGAGCTGTTTTTT
CASSQTGRNTGELFF
>-|18|TRBJ2-5|-|TRBV9
TGTGCCAGCAGCGTAGGGGGCCCGTACCTCCGGGGGCAAGAGACCCAGTACTTC
CASSVGGPYLRGQETQYF
>TRBD1|17|TRBJ1-6|-|TRBV9
TGTGCCAGCAGCGGGACAGGGGAGGACACCTATAATTCACCCCTCCACTTT
CASSGTGEDTYNSPLHF
>-|13|TRBJ1-1|many|TRBV12-3/TRBV12-4
TGTGCCAGCAGTTTTGAAGGAGACACTGAAGCTTTCTTT
CASSFEGDTEAFF
>TRBD2|16|TRBJ2-2|-|TRBV5-4
TGTGCCAGCAGCGGACTAGCGGCCTCGAACACCGGGGAGCTGTTTTTT
CASSGLAASNTGELFF
>-|14|TRBJ2-6|few|TRBV6-4
TGTGCCAGCAGTCCGGGACCTGGGGCCAACGTCCTGACTTTC
CASSPGPGANVLTF
>-|14|TRBJ2-4|-|TRBV20-1
TGCAGTGCCATTACTAGTTTGGGCAAAAACATTCAGTACTTC
CSAITSLGKNIQYF
>-|14|TRBJ1-2|few|TRBV5-5
TGTGCCAGCAGCCTCGTTGGACAGAGATATGGCTACACCTTC
CASSLVGQRYGYTF
>TRBD2|14|TRBJ2-1|-|TRBV15
TGTGCCACCAGCATCCGACTAGCAGGGAATGAGCAGTTCTTC
CATSIRLAGNEQFF
>TRBD1|14|TRBJ1-5|-|TRBV7-9
TGTGCCAGCAGCCCCACGGACAGGGGACAGCCCCAGCATTTT
CASSPTDRGQPQHF
>-|14|TRBJ2-7|few|TRBV27
TGTGCCAGCACCTCAGGGGCGCTCTCCTACGAGCAGTACTTC
CASTSGALSYEQYF
>TRBD2|18|TRBJ2-2|few|TRBV6-1
TGTGCCAGCAGGGGCGGGTTCGGGAGGGCCGAGAACACCGGGGAGCTGTTTTTT
CASRGGFGRAENTGELFF
>-|13|TRBJ1-1|-|TRBV7-9
TGTGCCAGCAGCTTCGCGGGGAACACTGAAGCTTTCTTT
CASSFAGNTEAFF
>-|15|TRBJ1-2|-|TRBV6-5
TGTGCCAGCAGTTACTGGGGCGGGGGCAGCTATGGCTACACCTTC
CASSYWGGGSYGYTF